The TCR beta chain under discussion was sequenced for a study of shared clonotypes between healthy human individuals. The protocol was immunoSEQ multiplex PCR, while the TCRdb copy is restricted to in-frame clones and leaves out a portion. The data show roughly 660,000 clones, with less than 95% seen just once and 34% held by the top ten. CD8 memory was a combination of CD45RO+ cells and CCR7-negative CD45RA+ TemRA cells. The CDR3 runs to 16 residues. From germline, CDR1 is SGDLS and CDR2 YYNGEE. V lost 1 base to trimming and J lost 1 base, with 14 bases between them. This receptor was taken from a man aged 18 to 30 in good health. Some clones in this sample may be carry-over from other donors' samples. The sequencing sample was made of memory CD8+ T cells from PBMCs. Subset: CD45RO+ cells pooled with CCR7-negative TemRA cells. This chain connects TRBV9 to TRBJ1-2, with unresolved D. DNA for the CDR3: TGTGCCAGCAGCGTACAAACAGAGAGTGGTAACTATGGCTACACCTTC. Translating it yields CASSVQTESGNYGYTF.